Sequencing of this T cell receptor beta chain was carried out in a study of blood T cell repertoires in COVID-19. About the research overall: COVID-19 samples collected from the United States, Italy and Spain covered acute and convalescent phases. PBMCs, B-cell-depleted T cells, or T cells provided the cDNA or gDNA that made up the material.

The CDR3 totals 15 residues. J was trimmed by 7 bases and V by 5 bases; bases with no gene match: 9. From germline, CDR1 is SNHLY and CDR2 FYNNEI. Original handling: From reference gene primer amplification, estimates of nucleated cell counts were derived. The protocol was immunoSEQ multiplex PCR, while the TCRdb copy is restricted to in-frame clones and leaves out a portion. The DNA was the basis for D and trimming; V, J and clone size are from that table. In the table there are about 80,000 clones, roughly 80% of which are singletons. The source material was peripheral blood. This chain connects TRBV2 to TRBJ2-1, with 9 nucleotides matching TRBD2. This TCR derives from a man aged 55-75 years with active or convalescent COVID-19. The CDR3, as DNA: TGTGCCAGCAGTCTAGGCGGGGGGGCGAGGAATGAGCAGTTCTTC. It yields the protein CASSLGGGARNEQFF.